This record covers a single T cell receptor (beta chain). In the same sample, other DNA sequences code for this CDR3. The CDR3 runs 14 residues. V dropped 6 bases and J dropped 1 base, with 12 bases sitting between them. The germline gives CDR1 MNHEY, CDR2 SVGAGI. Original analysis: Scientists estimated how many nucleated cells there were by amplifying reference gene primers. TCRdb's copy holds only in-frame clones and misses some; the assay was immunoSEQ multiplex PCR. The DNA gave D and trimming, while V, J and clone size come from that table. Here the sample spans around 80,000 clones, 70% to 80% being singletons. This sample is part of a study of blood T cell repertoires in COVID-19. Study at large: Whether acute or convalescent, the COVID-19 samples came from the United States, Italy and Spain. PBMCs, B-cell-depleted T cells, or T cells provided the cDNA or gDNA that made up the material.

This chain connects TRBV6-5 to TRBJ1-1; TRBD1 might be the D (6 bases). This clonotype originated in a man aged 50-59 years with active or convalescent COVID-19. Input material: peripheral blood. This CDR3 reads CASSSTGTNTEAFF. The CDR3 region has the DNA TGTGCCAGCAGCAGTACAGGGACGAACACTGAAGCTTTCTTT.